The clone carrying this T cell receptor (beta chain) has only one observation. At the DNA level, this CDR3 is encoded by other sequences in the same sample as well. The assay was immunoSEQ multiplex PCR, and TCRdb's table has in-frame clones only and misses some. Here the sample spans roughly 590,000 clones, around 95% being singletons. The sample is drawn from a study of shared clonotypes between healthy human individuals. The CDR3 has 14 residues. The junction had 5 bases not matched to a gene; V was cut back by 5 bases and J by 2 bases. Germline assignment: CDR1 MNHEY and CDR2 SMNVEV (reference sequence). CD8 cells regarded as naive lacked CD45RO, were positively chosen for CCR7, and omitted terminally differentiated effector memory CD45RA+ cells.

This TCR was recovered from a woman aged 25 to 39 in good health. The chain recombines TRBV27 with TRBJ1-1, with 7 bases matching TRBD1. The sequenced sample was naive CD8+ T cells sorted from blood. Here the CDR3 reads CASSPTGANTEAFF. DNA of the CDR3: TGTGCCAGCAGTCCAACAGGGGCTAACACTGAAGCTTTCTTT.